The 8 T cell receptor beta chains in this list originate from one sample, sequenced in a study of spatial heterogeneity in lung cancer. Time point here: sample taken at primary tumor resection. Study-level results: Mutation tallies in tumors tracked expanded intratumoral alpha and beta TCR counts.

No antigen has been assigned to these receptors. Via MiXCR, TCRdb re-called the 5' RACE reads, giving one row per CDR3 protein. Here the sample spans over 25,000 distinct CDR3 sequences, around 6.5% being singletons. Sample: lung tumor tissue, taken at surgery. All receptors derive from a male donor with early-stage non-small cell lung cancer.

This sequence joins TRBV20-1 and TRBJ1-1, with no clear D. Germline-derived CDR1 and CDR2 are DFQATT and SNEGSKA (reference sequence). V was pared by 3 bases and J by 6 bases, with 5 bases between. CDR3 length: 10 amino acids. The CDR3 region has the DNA TGCAGTGCTAGGCTTTCTGAAGCTTTCTTT. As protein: CSARLSEAFF.

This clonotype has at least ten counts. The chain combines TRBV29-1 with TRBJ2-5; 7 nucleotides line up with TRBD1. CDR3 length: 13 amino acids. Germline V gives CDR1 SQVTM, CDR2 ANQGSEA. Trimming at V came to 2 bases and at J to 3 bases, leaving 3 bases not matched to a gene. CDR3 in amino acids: CSVERGPEETQYF. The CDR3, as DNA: TGCAGCGTTGAAAGGGGGCCGGAAGAGACCCAGTACTTC.

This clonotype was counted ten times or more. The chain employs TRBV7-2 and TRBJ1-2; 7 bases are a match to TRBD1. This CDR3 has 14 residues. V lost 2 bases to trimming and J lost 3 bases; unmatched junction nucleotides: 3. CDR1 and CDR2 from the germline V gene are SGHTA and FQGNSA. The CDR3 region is CASSLNRGDYGYTF. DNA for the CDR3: TGTGCCAGCAGCTTAAACAGGGGCGACTATGGCTACACCTTC.

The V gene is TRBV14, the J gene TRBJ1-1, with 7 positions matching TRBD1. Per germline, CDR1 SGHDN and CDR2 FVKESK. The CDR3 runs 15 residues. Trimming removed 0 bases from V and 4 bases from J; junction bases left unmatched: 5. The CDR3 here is CASSQDFAGGTEAFF. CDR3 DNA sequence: TGTGCCAGCAGCCAAGATTTCGCAGGGGGCACTGAAGCTTTCTTT.

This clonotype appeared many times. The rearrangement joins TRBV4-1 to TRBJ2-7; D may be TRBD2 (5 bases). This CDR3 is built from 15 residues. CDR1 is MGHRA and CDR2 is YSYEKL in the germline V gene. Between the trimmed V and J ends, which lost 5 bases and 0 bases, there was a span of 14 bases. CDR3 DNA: TGCGCCAGCAGCGTAAGGGAGACAAGCTCCTACGAGCAGTACTTC. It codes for CASSVRETSSYEQYF.

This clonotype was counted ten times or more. The CDR3 DNA follows: TGCAGTGCCTTCAATGGGGGCGTTGGAAATCAGCCCCAGCATTTT. This encodes CSAFNGGVGNQPQHF. This chain joins TRBV20-1 and TRBJ1-5, with a possible D match to TRBD1 (6 bases). CDR1 is DFQATT and CDR2 is SNEGSKA in the germline V gene (reference sequence). V lost 6 bases and J 4 bases, leaving 19 bases between the germline ends. The CDR3 covers 15 residues.

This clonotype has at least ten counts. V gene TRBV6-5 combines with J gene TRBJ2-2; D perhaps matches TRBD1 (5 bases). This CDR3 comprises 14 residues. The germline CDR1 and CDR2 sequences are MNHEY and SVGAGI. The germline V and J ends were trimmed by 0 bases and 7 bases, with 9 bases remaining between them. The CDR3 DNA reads TGTGCCAGCAGTTACTCAGGGGTGCACGGGGAGCTGTTTTTT. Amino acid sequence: CASSYSGVHGELFF.

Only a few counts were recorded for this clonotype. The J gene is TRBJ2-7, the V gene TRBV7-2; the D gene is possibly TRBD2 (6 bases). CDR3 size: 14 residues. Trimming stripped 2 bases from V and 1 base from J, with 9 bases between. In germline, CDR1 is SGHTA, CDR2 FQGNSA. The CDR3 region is CASSLMGLSYEQYF. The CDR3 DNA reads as TGTGCCAGCAGCTTAATGGGACTTTCCTACGAGCAGTACTTC.